Listed below are T cell receptor beta chains from one sample, sequenced in a study of blood T cell repertoires in COVID-19. Assay: immunoSEQ multiplex PCR; the TCRdb copy retains only in-frame clones and omits some. Of roughly 100,000 clones in the sample, 80% to 85% are singletons; the top ten hold roughly 15%. Material for sequencing was peripheral blood. Source of these receptors: a woman aged 80 or over with acute or convalescent COVID-19. CDR3s include the opening cysteine and the closing phenylalanine or tryptophan. D genes are given only for firm matches. Only part of the rows carry a size: once, few, many, or a class if the clone is expanded.

j_call | v_call | d_call | clone_size | cdr3_nt | cdr3_aa
TRBJ2-2 | TRBV11-2 | . | . | TGTGCCAGCAGCTTAGCGGCCGGGGAGCTGTTTTTT | CASSLAAGELFF
TRBJ2-3 | TRBV5-1 | TRBD1 | . | TGCGCCAGCAGCCCCGGACAGGGGGCGCGCGCAGATACGCAGTATTTT | CASSPGQGARADTQYF
TRBJ2-1 | TRBV6-5 | TRBD2 | . | TGTGCCAGCATGTCTAGCGGGAGCTGGAATGAGCAGTTCTTC | CASMSSGSWNEQFF
TRBJ2-7 | TRBV7-9 | . | . | TGTGCCAGCAGCTCAGGGGGGCTCTCCTACGAGCAGTACTTC | CASSSGGLSYEQYF
TRBJ2-6 | TRBV5-4 | TRBD1 | . | TGTGCCAGCAGCTGGGAGACAGGGTCCTCTGGGGCCAACGTCCTGACTTTC | CASSWETGSSGANVLTF
TRBJ2-7 | TRBV4-1 | . | . | TGCGCCAGCAGCCAAGTGGTGAGCGGGTCGCCGTACTTC | CASSQVVSGSPYF
TRBJ2-2 | TRBV5-1 | . | few | TGCGCCAGCAGCTTGCTATTGGGGCCCGGGGAGCTGTTTTTT | CASSLLLGPGELFF
TRBJ2-3 | TRBV19 | TRBD2 | . | TGTGCCAGTAGTTGGCTAGCGGGTTCTAGCACAGATACGCAGTATTTT | CASSWLAGSSTDTQYF
TRBJ1-5 | TRBV11-2 | TRBD1 | . | TGTGCCAGCAGCAAAGGGCGGACAGGGCATCAGCCCCAGCATTTT | CASSKGRTGHQPQHF
TRBJ2-1 | TRBV19 | . | . | TGTGCCAGTAGTATCACTAGGAATGAGCAGTTCTTC | CASSITRNEQFF
TRBJ2-7 | TRBV27 | TRBD2 | . | TGTGCCAGCAGCCGGGGACTAGCGGGCTCCTACGAGCAGTACTTC | CASSRGLAGSYEQYF
TRBJ2-1 | TRBV6-4 | TRBD2 | . | TGTGCCAGCAGTCCTAGCGGGGAGGGCAATGAGCAGTTCTTC | CASSPSGEGNEQFF
TRBJ1-2 | TRBV5-3 | TRBD1 | . | TGTGCCAGAAGCTTGGGACAGGGGTCGGCTGGCTACACCTTC | CARSLGQGSAGYTF
TRBJ1-5 | TRBV27 | TRBD1 | . | TGTGCCAGCAGACCAGGACAGGGATATCAGCCCCAGCATTTT | CASRPGQGYQPQHF
TRBJ2-3 | TRBV28 | . | once | TGTGCCAGCAGTGTCATAGCGCGAGTAAGCACAGATACGCAGTATTTT | CASSVIARVSTDTQYF
TRBJ1-5 | TRBV18 | . | . | TGTGCCAGCTCATCCGGGGTCCCGGGAAGCAATCAGCCCCAGCATTTT | CASSSGVPGSNQPQHF
TRBJ2-3 | TRBV24-1 | . | . | TGTGCCACCAGTGATCCCTCCTTGCGGGATAGCACAGATACGCAGTATTTT | CATSDPSLRDSTDTQYF
TRBJ1-2 | TRBV6-5 | TRBD1 | . | TGTGCCAGCAAACCTCCTAGGACAGGGGATGGCTACACCTTC | CASKPPRTGDGYTF
TRBJ2-3 | TRBV10-3 | TRBD2 | . | TGTGCCATCAGTGTCTGGCTAGCGGGAGGTGTAGATACGCAGTATTTT | CAISVWLAGGVDTQYF
TRBJ2-7 | TRBV5-1 | . | . | TGCGCCAGCAGCTTGGAGGCAGGGAATGGCGACGAGCAGTACTTC | CASSLEAGNGDEQYF
TRBJ1-3 | TRBV25-1 | . | . | TGTGCCAGCAGTTTACCCTCGGTCGGCACCATATATTTT | CASSLPSVGTIYF
TRBJ1-2 | TRBV27 | . | once | TGTGCCAGCAGTTTAACCGGCCACGGGTTCTATGGCTACACCTTC | CASSLTGHGFYGYTF
TRBJ2-5 | TRBV11-2 | . | few | TGTGCCAGCAGCTTAAGGGGGGGCAGGACAGAAGAGACCCAGTACTTC | CASSLRGGRTEETQYF
TRBJ2-2 | TRBV25-1 | TRBD2 | . | TGTGCCAGCAGTGGGACTAGCGGGAGCAGGGGGGAGCTGTTTTTT | CASSGTSGSRGELFF
TRBJ2-6 | TRBV20-1 | . | . | TGCAGTGCTAGTAAGGTCGCGGGATCTGGGGCCAACGTCCTGACTTTC | CSASKVAGSGANVLTF
TRBJ2-1 | TRBV29-1 | . | . | TGCAGCGTTGTAAGGGACATTGGTTATGAGCAGTTCTTC | CSVVRDIGYEQFF
TRBJ1-4 | TRBV7-2 | TRBD1 | . | TGTGCCAGCAGCATTCAACAGGGGGCGCGTGAAAAACTGTTTTTT | CASSIQQGAREKLFF
TRBJ1-6 | TRBV19 | . | . | TGTGCCAGTAGTAGCTCGAAGGGAGACTCACCCCTCCACTTT | CASSSSKGDSPLHF
TRBJ2-5 | TRBV25-1 | . | . | TGTGCCAGCAGTGAATCTCGGGAGACCCAGTACTTC | CASSESRETQYF
TRBJ2-2 | TRBV19 | TRBD1 | . | TGTGCCAGTAGTATTAACCGGGACAGGCCCGGGGAGCTGTTTTTT | CASSINRDRPGELFF
TRBJ2-5 | TRBV11-3 | TRBD2 | few | TGTGCCAGCAGCTTAAGTAGCGGGAGAGGGAGCGAGACCCAGTACTTC | CASSLSSGRGSETQYF
TRBJ2-3 | TRBV2 | . | . | TGTGCCAGCAGTGTTCTAGCACAACGTCGGGTCACAGATACGCAGTATTTT | CASSVLAQRRVTDTQYF
TRBJ2-1 | TRBV6-6 | . | . | TGTGCCAGCACGAAAGGGGACACGGGTATCAATGAGCAGTTCTTC | CASTKGDTGINEQFF